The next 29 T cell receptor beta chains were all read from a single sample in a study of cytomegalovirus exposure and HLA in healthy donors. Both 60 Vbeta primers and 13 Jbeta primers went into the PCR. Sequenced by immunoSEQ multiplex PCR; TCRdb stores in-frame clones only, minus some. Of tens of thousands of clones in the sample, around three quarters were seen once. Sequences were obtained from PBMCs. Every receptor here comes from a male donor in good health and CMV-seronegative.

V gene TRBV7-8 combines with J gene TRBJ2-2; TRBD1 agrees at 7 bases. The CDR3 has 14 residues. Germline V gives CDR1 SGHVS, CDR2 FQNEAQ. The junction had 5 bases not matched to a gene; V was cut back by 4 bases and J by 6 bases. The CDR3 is CASSWNRGSGELFF. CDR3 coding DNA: TGTGCCAGCAGCTGGAACAGGGGATCCGGGGAGCTGTTTTTT.

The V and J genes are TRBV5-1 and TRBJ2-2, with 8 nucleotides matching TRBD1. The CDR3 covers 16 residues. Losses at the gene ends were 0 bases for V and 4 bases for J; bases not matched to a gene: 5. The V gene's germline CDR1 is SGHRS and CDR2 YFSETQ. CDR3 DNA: TGCGCCAGCAGCTTGGAAAAAACAGGGGGCACCGGGGAGCTGTTTTTT. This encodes CASSLEKTGGTGELFF.

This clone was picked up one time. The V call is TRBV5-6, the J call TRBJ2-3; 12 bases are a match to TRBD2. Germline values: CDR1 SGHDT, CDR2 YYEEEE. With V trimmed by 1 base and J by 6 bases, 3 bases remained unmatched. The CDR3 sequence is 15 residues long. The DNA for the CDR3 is TGTGCCAGCAGCTTGACTAGCGGGGGGTGGGATACGCAGTATTTT. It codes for CASSLTSGGWDTQYF.

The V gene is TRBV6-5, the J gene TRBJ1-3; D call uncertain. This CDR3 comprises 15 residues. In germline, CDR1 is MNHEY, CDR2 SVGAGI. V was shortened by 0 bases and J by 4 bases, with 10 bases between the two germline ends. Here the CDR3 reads CASSYSLSAGNTIYF. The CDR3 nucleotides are TGTGCCAGCAGTTACTCTCTATCTGCGGGAAACACCATATATTTT.

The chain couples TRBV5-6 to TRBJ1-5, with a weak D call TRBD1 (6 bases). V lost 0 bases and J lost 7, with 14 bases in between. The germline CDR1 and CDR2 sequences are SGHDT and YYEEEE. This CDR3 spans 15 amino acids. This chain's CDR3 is CASSLGQGMNQPQHF. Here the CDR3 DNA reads TGTGCCAGCAGCTTGGGTCAGGGGATGAACCAGCCCCAGCATTTT.

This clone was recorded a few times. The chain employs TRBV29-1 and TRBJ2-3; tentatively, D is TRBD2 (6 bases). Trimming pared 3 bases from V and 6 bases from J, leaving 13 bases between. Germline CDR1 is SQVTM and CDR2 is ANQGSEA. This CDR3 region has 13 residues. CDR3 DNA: TGCAGCGTTGACGGGAGTGGTTTGGATACGCAGTATTTT. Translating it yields CSVDGSGLDTQYF.

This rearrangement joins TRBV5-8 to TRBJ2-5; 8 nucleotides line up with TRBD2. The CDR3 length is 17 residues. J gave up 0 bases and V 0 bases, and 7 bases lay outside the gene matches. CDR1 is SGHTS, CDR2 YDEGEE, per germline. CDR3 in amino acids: CASSLGRIAGYQETQYF. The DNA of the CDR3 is TGTGCCAGCAGCTTGGGTAGGATAGCGGGGTACCAAGAGACCCAGTACTTC.

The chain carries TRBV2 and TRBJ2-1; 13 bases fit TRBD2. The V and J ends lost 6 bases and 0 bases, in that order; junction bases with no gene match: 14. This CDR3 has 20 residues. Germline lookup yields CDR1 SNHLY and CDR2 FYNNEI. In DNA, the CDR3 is TGTGCCAGCAGGAACGAGAAGGGACTAGCGGGACCTAGCTCCTACAATGAGCAGTTCTTC. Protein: CASRNEKGLAGPSSYNEQFF.

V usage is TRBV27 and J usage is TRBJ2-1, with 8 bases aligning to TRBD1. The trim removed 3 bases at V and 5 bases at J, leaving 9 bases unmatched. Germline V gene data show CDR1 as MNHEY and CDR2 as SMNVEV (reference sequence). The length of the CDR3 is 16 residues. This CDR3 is CASSFRGQGLDNEQFF. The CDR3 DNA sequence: TGTGCCAGCAGTTTTCGCGGACAGGGTCTTGACAATGAGCAGTTCTTC.

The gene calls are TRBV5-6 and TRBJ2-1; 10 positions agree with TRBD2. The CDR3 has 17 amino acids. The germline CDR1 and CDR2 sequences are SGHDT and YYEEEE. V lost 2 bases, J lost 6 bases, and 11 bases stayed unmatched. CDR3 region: CASSFTASGSLGNEQFF. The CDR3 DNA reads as TGTGCCAGCAGCTTCACGGCTAGCGGGAGCTTAGGCAATGAGCAGTTCTTC.

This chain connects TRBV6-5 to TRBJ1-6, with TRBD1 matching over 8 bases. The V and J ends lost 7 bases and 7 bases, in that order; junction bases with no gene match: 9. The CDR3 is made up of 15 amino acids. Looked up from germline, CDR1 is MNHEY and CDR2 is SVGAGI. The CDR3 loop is CASKYQGARNSPLHF. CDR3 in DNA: TGTGCCAGCAAGTATCAGGGGGCGAGGAATTCACCCCTCCACTTT.

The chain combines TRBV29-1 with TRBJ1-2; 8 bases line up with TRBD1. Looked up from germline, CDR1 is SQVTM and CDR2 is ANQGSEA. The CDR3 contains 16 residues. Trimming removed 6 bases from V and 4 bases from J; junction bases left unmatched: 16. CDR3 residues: CSVLNTAGTGPYGYTF. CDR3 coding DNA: TGCAGCGTCCTAAACACGGCCGGGACAGGCCCCTATGGCTACACCTTC.

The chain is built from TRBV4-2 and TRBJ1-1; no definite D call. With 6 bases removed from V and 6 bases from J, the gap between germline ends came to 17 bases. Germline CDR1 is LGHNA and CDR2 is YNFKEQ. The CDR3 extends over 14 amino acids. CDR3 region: CASRKGGDIPEAFF. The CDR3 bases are TGTGCCAGCAGAAAAGGAGGCGATATCCCTGAAGCTTTCTTT.

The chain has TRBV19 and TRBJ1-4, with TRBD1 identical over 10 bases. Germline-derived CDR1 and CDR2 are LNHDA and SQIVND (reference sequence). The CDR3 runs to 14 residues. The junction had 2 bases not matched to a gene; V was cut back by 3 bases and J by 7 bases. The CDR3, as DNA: TGTGCCAGTAGTATTGGACAGGGGGGTGAAAAACTGTTTTTT. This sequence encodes CASSIGQGGEKLFF.

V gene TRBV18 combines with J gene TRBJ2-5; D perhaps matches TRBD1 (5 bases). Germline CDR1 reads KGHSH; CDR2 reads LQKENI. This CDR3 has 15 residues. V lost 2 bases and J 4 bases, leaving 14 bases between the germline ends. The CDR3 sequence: CASSPGKGIGETQYF. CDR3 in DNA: TGTGCCAGCTCACCAGGCAAGGGGATAGGAGAGACCCAGTACTTC.

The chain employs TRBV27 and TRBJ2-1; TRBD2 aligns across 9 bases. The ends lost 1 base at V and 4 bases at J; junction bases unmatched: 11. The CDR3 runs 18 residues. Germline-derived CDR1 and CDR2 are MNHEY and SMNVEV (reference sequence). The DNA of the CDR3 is TGTGCCAGCAGTTTATATGCTAGCGGGGAGAGGACGTACAATGAGCAGTTCTTC. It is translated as CASSLYASGERTYNEQFF.

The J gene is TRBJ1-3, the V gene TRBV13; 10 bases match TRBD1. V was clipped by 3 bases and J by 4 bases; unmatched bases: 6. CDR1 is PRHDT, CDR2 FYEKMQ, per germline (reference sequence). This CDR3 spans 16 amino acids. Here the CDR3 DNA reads TGTGCCAGCAGCTTTAGACAGGGGGCGAGGGGAAACACCATATATTTT. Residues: CASSFRQGARGNTIYF.

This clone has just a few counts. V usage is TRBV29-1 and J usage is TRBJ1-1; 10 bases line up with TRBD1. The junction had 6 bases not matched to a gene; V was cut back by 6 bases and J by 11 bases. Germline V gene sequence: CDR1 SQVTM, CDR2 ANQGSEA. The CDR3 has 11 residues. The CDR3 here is CSVWTGGRAFF. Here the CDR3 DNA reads TGCAGCGTATGGACAGGGGGGCGGGCTTTCTTT.

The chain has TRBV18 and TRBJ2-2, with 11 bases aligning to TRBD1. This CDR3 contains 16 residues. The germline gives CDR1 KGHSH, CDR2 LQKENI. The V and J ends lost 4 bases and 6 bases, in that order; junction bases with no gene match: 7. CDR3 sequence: CASSLGQGARAGELFF. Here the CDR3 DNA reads TGTGCCAGCTCACTAGGACAGGGGGCGCGAGCCGGGGAGCTGTTTTTT. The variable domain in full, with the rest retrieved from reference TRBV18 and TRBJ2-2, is NAGVMQNPRHLVRRRGQEARLRCSPMKGHSHVYWYRQLPEEGLKFMVYLQKENIIDESGMPKERFSAEFPKEGPSILRIQQVVRGDSAAYFCASSLGQGARAGELFFGEGSRLTVL.

The CDR3 sequence is CASSSATRGYTF. In DNA, the CDR3 is TGTGCCAGCAGTTCAGCGACTCGTGGCTACACCTTC. The chain employs TRBV28 and TRBJ1-2; no firm D call. This CDR3 comprises 12 residues. Per the germline V gene, CDR1 is MDHEN and CDR2 is SYDVKM. Trimming pared 4 bases from V and 7 bases from J, leaving 10 bases between.

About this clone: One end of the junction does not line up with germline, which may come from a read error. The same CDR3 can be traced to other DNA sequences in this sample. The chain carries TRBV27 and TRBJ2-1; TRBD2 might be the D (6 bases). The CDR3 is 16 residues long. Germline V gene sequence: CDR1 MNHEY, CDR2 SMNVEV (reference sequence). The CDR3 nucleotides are TGTGCTAGCAGCAGGGCGGGGACCCGCTCCTACAATGAGCAGTTCTTC. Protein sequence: CASSRAGTRSYNEQFF.

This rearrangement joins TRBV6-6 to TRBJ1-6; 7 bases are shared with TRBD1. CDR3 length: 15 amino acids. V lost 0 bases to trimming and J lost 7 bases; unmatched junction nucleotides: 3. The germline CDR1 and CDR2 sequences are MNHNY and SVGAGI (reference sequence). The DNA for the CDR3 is TGTGCCAGCAGTTACTCGACAGGGAACAATTCACCCCTCCACTTT. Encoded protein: CASSYSTGNNSPLHF.

The chain's CDR3 is CAISETGGSDSPLHF. CDR3 nucleotides: TGTGCCATCAGTGAAACAGGGGGGAGCGATTCACCCCTCCACTTT. V gene TRBV10-3 combines with J gene TRBJ1-6, with TRBD1 matching over 8 bases. J was trimmed by 8 bases and V by 3 bases; bases with no gene match: 6. Germline V gives CDR1 ENHRY, CDR2 SYGVKD. The CDR3 has 15 amino acids.

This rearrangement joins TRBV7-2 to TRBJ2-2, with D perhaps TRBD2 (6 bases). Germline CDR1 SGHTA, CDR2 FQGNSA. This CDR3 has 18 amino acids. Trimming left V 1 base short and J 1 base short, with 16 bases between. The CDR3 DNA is TGTGCCAGCAGCTTAGGGTTGAGGCGGGGAAGGAACACCGGGGAGCTGTTTTTT. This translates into CASSLGLRRGRNTGELFF. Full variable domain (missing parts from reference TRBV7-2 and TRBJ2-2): GAGVSQSPSNKVTEKGKDVELRCDPISGHTALYWYRQSLGQGLEFLIYFQGNSAPDKSGLPSDRFSAERTGGSVSTLTIQRTQQEDSAVYLCASSLGLRRGRNTGELFFGEGSRLTVL.

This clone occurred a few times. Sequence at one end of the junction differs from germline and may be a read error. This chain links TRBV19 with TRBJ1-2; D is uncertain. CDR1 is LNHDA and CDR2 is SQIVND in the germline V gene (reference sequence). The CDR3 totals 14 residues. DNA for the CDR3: TGTGCCGCTTCAACCGCGACGGGGAACTATGGCTACCCCTTC. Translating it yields CAASTATGNYGYPF.

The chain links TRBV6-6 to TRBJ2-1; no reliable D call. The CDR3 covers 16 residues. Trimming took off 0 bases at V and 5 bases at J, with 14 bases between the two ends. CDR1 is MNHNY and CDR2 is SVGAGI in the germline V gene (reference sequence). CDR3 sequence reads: CASSYSRSVTDNEQFF. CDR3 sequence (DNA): TGTGCCAGCAGTTACTCGAGGTCCGTAACGGACAATGAGCAGTTCTTC.

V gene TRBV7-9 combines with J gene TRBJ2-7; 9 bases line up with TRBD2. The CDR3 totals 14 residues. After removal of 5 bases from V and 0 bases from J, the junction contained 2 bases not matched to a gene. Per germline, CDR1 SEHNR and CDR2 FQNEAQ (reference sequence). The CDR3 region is CASSLSGSSYEQYF. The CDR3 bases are TGTGCCAGCAGCCTTAGCGGGAGCTCCTACGAGCAGTACTTC.

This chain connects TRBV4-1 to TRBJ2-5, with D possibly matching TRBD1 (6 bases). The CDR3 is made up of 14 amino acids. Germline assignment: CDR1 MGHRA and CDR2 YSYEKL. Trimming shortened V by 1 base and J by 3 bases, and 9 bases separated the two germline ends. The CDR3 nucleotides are TGCGCCAGCAGCCAAGGGGGGCCTGAAGAGACCCAGTACTTC. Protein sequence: CASSQGGPEETQYF.

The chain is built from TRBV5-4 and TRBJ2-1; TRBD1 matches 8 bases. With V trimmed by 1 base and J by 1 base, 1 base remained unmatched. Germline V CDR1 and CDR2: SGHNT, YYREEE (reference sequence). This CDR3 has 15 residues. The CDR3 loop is CASSLRQGSYNEQFF. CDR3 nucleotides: TGTGCCAGCAGCTTGAGACAGGGGTCCTACAATGAGCAGTTCTTC.